This T cell receptor beta chain originates from a study of blood T cells in healthy people across ages. Study as a whole: Researchers report that template switching captured about one barcoded beta molecule per two T cells.

The CDR3 has 14 amino acids. CDR1 and CDR2 (germline): SEHNR, FQNEAQ (reference sequence). Overall study findings and caveats: Percentage of naive T cells showed a strong correlation with TCR beta diversity. Estimates of total diversity, which came from one million sequenced T cells, were considered to be underestimates.

Collection of around 10 milliliters of peripheral blood was performed for each donor. As to this clonotype: The antigen is undetermined. The junction does not match germline at one end; this may be a read error.

It was with a sample-barcoded 5' primer and a J-beta primer mix that a second PCR of roughly 7 to 12 cycles was run. Each CDR3 protein gets one entry after TCRdb re-called the 5' RACE reads with MiXCR. The sample records 850,000 to 1,000,000 distinct CDR3 sequences, approximately 50% being singletons. Sequencing input: blood. V is TRBV7-9 and J is TRBJ2-3; TRBD2 is a possible D gene (6 bases). The source is a woman aged 55-70 years in good health. The chain's CDR3 is CAGSRASGTDTQYF. The CDR3 bases are TGTGCCGGCAGCAGGGCTAGCGGCACAGATACGCAGTATTTT.